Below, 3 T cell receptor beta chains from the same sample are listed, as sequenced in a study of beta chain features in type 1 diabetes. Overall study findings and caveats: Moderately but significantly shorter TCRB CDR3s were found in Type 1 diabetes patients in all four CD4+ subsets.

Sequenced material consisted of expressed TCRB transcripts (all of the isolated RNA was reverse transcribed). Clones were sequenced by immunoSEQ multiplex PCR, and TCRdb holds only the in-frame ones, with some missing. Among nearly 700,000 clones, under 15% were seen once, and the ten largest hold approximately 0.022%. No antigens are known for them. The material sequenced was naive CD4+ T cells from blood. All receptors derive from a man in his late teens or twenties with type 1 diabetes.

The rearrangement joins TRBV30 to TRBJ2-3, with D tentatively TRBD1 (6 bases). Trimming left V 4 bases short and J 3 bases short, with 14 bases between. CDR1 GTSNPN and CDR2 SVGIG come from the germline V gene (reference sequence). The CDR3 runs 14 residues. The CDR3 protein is CAWTEGVSTDTQYF. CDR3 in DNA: TGTGCCTGGACCGAGGGGGTATCGACAGATACGCAGTATTTT.

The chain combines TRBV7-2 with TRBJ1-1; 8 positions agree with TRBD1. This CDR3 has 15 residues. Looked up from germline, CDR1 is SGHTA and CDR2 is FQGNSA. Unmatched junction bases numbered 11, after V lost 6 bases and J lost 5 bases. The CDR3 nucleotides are TGTGCCAGCAGGTTCGGGACAGGTTCGTGGACTGAAGCTTTCTTT. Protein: CASRFGTGSWTEAFF.

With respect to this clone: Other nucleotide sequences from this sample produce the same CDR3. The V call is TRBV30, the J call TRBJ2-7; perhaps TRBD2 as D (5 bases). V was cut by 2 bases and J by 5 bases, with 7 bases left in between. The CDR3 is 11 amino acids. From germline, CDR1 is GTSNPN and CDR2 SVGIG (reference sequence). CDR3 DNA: TGTGCCTGGAGTAAACTAGACGAGCAGTACTTC. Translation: CAWSKLDEQYF.